One sample yielded the 19 T cell receptor beta chains listed below, sequenced in a study of T cells after yellow fever vaccination. TCRdb used MiXCR to reprocess the 5' RACE reads, holding one entry per CDR3 protein. The repertoire holds approximately 340,000 distinct CDR3 sequences, approximately 9% seen once, with approximately 18% in the top ten. The sample consisted of PBMCs, taken on the day of the first yellow fever vaccination. These receptors were taken from a man aged 18 to 29 who received the YFV17D yellow fever vaccine.

The genes are TRBV2 and TRBJ2-1, with 11 nucleotides matching TRBD2. The CDR3 sequence is 18 residues long. V shed 3 bases, J shed 2 bases, and the junction held 9 bases outside the gene matches. Germline V gene sequence: CDR1 SNHLY, CDR2 FYNNEI. CDR3: CASSDPSGTSGTYNEQFF. The CDR3 nucleotides are TGTGCCAGCAGTGATCCTTCCGGGACTAGCGGTACCTACAATGAGCAGTTCTTC.

This clonotype was counted many times. The rearrangement links TRBV5-1 to TRBJ2-2; no clear D. The CDR3 length is 12 residues. Trimming removed 7 bases at V and 5 bases at J, with 9 bases between. Germline lookup yields CDR1 SGHRS and CDR2 YFSETQ. The CDR3 loop is CASRPETGELFF. In DNA, the CDR3 is TGCGCCAGCCGACCCGAGACCGGGGAGCTGTTTTTT.

Ten or more counts support this clonotype. This chain joins TRBV12-3 or TRBV12-4 and TRBJ2-2; TRBD2 matches at 7 bases. V was clipped by 6 bases and J by 10 bases; unmatched bases: 8. The CDR3 is made up of 13 amino acids. CDR3 bases: TGTGCCAGCAGCCTCCGGGAGGCCGAGGAGCTGTTTTTT. The encoded protein is CASSLREAEELFF.

This clonotype was seen more than once but under ten times. This chain links TRBV10-3 with TRBJ1-5; D not certain. Germline-derived CDR1 and CDR2 are ENHRY and SYGVKD. V was trimmed by 3 bases and J by 6 bases, leaving 9 bases between them. The CDR3 length is 13 residues. In nucleotides, the CDR3 is TGTGCCATCAGTGAAGTAGGAGGTCAGCCCCAGCATTTT. This codes for CAISEVGGQPQHF.

This clonotype appeared a few times. The chain has TRBV7-6 and TRBJ2-3; D is perhaps TRBD2 (6 bases). The V end was cut by 4 bases, the J end by 2 bases, with 13 bases between. CDR3 size: 15 residues. Germline assignment: CDR1 SGHVS and CDR2 FNYEAQ. Here the CDR3 reads CASSSSGRFTDTQYF. CDR3 nucleotides: TGTGCCAGCAGCTCGTCAGGGAGGTTCACAGATACGCAGTATTTT.

As DNA, the CDR3 is TGCGCCAGCAGCCAAGTAGGGACCACGTATGGCTACACCTTC. Amino acids: CASSQVGTTYGYTF. The V gene is TRBV4-3, the J gene TRBJ1-2; D possibly corresponds to TRBD1 (5 bases). V gave up 1 base and J gave up 5 bases, with 11 bases separating them. Per germline, CDR1 LGHNA and CDR2 YSLEER. This CDR3 spans 14 amino acids.

This chain connects TRBV29-1 to TRBJ2-1; D uncertain. The CDR3 sequence is 14 residues long. CDR1 is SQVTM and CDR2 is ANQGSEA in the germline V gene. V was clipped by 6 bases and J by 1 base, with 13 bases between them. CDR3 amino acids: CSVKTFLSYNEQFF. The CDR3 DNA follows: TGCAGCGTCAAGACATTCCTTTCCTACAATGAGCAGTTCTTC.

This clonotype was observed at least ten times. CDR3 nucleotides: TGTGCCAGCAGCACAGGGGGCTCTGGAAACACCATATATTTT. This codes for CASSTGGSGNTIYF. This sequence joins TRBV7-9 and TRBJ1-3; TRBD1 agrees at 8 bases. J lost 0 bases, V lost 5 bases, and 0 bases had no gene match. The CDR3 extends over 14 amino acids. CDR1 and CDR2 (germline): SEHNR, FQNEAQ (reference sequence).

In this sample, this clonotype turned up a few times. The V and J genes are TRBV7-6 and TRBJ2-7, with D perhaps matching TRBD1 (6 bases). Germline CDR1 SGHVS, CDR2 FNYEAQ. V gave up 5 bases and J gave up 2 bases, with 13 bases separating them. The CDR3 is 14 residues long. CDR3 DNA sequence: TGTGCCAGCAGCCAGCACGACAGGCCCTACGAGCAGTACGTC. Residues: CASSQHDRPYEQYV.

The V gene is TRBV5-1, the J gene TRBJ1-6; D is unclear. The CDR3 consists of 15 residues. V lost 4 bases and J lost 8, with 16 bases in between. Germline CDR1 is SGHRS and CDR2 is YFSETQ. The CDR3 nucleotides read TGCGCCAGCAGCGTCACAACCTATAGGGATTCACCCCTCCACTTT. Translated: CASSVTTYRDSPLHF. The full variable domain, with the rest looked up from reference TRBV5-1 and TRBJ1-6, is KAGVTQTPRYLIKTRGQQVTLSCSPISGHRSVSWYQQTPGQGLQFLFEYFSETQRNKGNFPGRFSGRQFSNSRSEMNVSTLELGDSALYLCASSVTTYRDSPLHFGNGTRLTVT.

This clonotype has just a few counts. V usage is TRBV10-2 and J usage is TRBJ2-2, with D possibly being TRBD1 (6 bases). V shed 5 bases and J shed 4 bases, with 8 bases lying between them. CDR3 length: 13 residues. Germline loops: CDR1 WSHSY, CDR2 SAAADI. The CDR3 nucleotides are TGCGCCAGCAGTTTCAGGGGCACCGGGGAGCTGTTTTTT. It yields the protein CASSFRGTGELFF.

This clonotype showed up just a few times. V usage is TRBV7-2 and J usage is TRBJ2-1; the D gene could be TRBD1 or TRBD2 (5 bases each). Germline V gene data show CDR1 as SGHTA and CDR2 as FQGNSA. Trimming removed 7 bases from V and 4 bases from J, with 17 bases in between. This CDR3 spans 15 amino acids. CDR3 region: CASILRFGTYNEQFF. The CDR3 DNA reads TGTGCCAGCATTCTGCGTTTTGGGACGTACAATGAGCAGTTCTTC.

This clonotype has a handful of counts. The chain couples TRBV18 to TRBJ1-5; tentatively, D is TRBD1 (5 bases). Germline lookup yields CDR1 KGHSH and CDR2 LQKENI. The CDR3 runs 13 residues. V shed 3 bases and J shed 6 bases, with 9 bases lying between them. CDR3 protein: CASSPAGLQPQHF. The CDR3 DNA reads TGTGCCAGCTCACCTGCAGGGCTTCAGCCCCAGCATTTT.

The V call is TRBV15, the J call TRBJ1-5; D gene unclear. The V gene's germline CDR1 is LNHNV and CDR2 YYDKDF (reference sequence). This CDR3 spans 16 amino acids. The V end was cut by 0 bases, the J end by 0 bases, with 9 bases between. CDR3 sequence (DNA): TGTGCCACCAGCAGAGATCAAAGGGATAGCAATCAGCCCCAGCATTTT. Encoded protein: CATSRDQRDSNQPQHF.

Many counts were recorded for this clonotype. This chain connects TRBV6-6 to TRBJ1-1; D unclear. The CDR3 sequence is 13 residues long. Per germline, CDR1 MNHNY and CDR2 SVGAGI (reference sequence). Trimming pared 4 bases from V and 1 base from J, leaving 7 bases between. The CDR3 loop reads CASSSGRNTEAFF. CDR3 bases: TGTGCCAGCAGTTCTGGGCGGAACACTGAAGCTTTCTTT.

This clonotype occurred many times. The chain joins TRBV29-1 to TRBJ2-1; D gene uncertain. Germline CDR1 SQVTM, CDR2 ANQGSEA. V shed 3 bases and J shed 5 bases, with 17 bases lying between them. The CDR3 has 15 residues. CDR3 DNA: TGCAGCGTTGAGAATGCTTTATCCAGCGACAATGAGCAGTTCTTC. Translating it yields CSVENALSSDNEQFF.

Only a few counts were recorded for this clonotype. The rearrangement uses TRBV4-1 and TRBJ1-2; D is unresolved. V was shortened by 0 bases and J by 4 bases, with 6 bases between the two germline ends. Germline-derived CDR1 and CDR2 are MGHRA and YSYEKL. The CDR3 loop spans 13 amino acids. The CDR3 DNA reads as TGCGCCAGCAGCCAAGATCCTGGCTATGGCTACACCTTC. This translates into CASSQDPGYGYTF.

This clonotype has a handful of counts. The genes are TRBV5-4 and TRBJ2-5, with 7 bases matching TRBD2. The CDR3 spans 14 residues. Trimming at V came to 0 bases and at J to 5 bases, leaving 4 bases not matched to a gene. CDR1 SGHNT and CDR2 YYREEE come from the germline V gene (reference sequence). CDR3: CASSLDQGGETQYF. The CDR3 DNA sequence: TGTGCCAGCAGCTTGGACCAGGGAGGGGAGACCCAGTACTTC.

This clonotype was observed a handful of times. The chain employs TRBV5-1 and TRBJ2-3, with TRBD1 matching 8 bases. The CDR3 length is 15 residues. CDR1 is SGHRS and CDR2 is YFSETQ in the germline V gene. J lost 2 bases, V lost 3 bases, and 5 bases had no gene match. The CDR3 loop reads CASSSGQVITDTQYF. CDR3 nucleotides: TGCGCCAGCAGCTCGGGACAGGTGATCACAGATACGCAGTATTTT.